The 28 T cell receptor beta chains presented below share a single source sample, sequenced in a study of CD8 T cells in Susac syndrome. RNA totalling about 0.45 to 1 ug underwent reverse transcription with random hexamers. TCRdb processed the immunoSEQ multiplex PCR reads anew with MiXCR; each CDR3 protein has one entry. The data contain over 150,000 distinct CDR3 sequences, around 94% of them singletons. The sample consisted of CD4+ T cells from PBMCs. The source of these receptors is a human donor with Susac syndrome.

The rearrangement joins TRBV12-3 or TRBV12-4 to TRBJ2-1; D ambiguous. This CDR3 is built from 13 residues. V was clipped by 11 bases and J by 0 bases, with 11 bases between them. This CDR3 reads CASTASSYNEQFF. DNA of the CDR3: TGTGCCTCGACCGCTAGCTCCTACAATGAGCAGTTCTTC.

The chain carries TRBV28 and TRBJ1-1, with unresolved D. V was trimmed by 6 bases and J by 7 bases, leaving 21 bases between them. The CDR3 runs 15 residues. The germline V gene has CDR1 MDHEN and CDR2 SYDVKM. The CDR3 nucleotides read TGTGCCAGCAGCTCAAAGGGAGGGCAGGCTCTTGAAGCTTTCTTT. Its protein is CASSSKGGQALEAFF.

The J gene is TRBJ2-3, the V gene TRBV4-3; 7 bases align to TRBD2. Trimming at V came to 5 bases and at J to 3 bases, leaving 8 bases not matched to a gene. The CDR3 extends over 15 amino acids. CDR1 and CDR2 (germline): LGHNA, YSLEER. CDR3 nucleotides: TGCGCCAGCAGCGGTACGGCGGGAGTAACAGATACGCAGTATTTT. It translates to CASSGTAGVTDTQYF.

CDR3 DNA: TGTGCCAGCAGTTTAGGCGGGGTTTCGGGGTACGAGCAGTACTTC. Protein sequence: CASSLGGVSGYEQYF. This chain joins TRBV27 and TRBJ2-7; weak D call: TRBD2 (6 bases). The germline gives CDR1 MNHEY, CDR2 SMNVEV (reference sequence). CDR3 length: 15 amino acids. V was trimmed by 2 bases and J by 4 bases, leaving 15 bases between them.

V is TRBV20-1 and J is TRBJ2-7; 10 bases line up with TRBD2. CDR1 DFQATT and CDR2 SNEGSKA come from the germline V gene (reference sequence). The CDR3 is made up of 16 amino acids. The ends lost 0 bases at V and 4 bases at J; junction bases unmatched: 9. The chain's CDR3 is CSARDGLAGAKYEQYF. The CDR3 nucleotides read TGCAGTGCTAGAGACGGGCTAGCGGGGGCCAAGTACGAGCAGTACTTC.

The chain joins TRBV20-1 to TRBJ1-5, with 9 bases lining up with TRBD1. CDR1 and CDR2 from the germline V gene are DFQATT and SNEGSKA (reference sequence). V lost 5 bases and J lost 3; bases outside the gene matches: 5. The CDR3 consists of 14 residues. CDR3 nucleotide sequence: TGCAGTGCTTCCGGGACAGGGAACAATCAGCCCCAGCATTTT. It specifies CSASGTGNNQPQHF.

V usage is TRBV29-1 and J usage is TRBJ1-4, with 9 nucleotides matching TRBD1. The CDR3 has 14 residues. Trimming at V came to 6 bases and at J to 0 bases, leaving 2 bases not matched to a gene. Germline lookup yields CDR1 SQVTM and CDR2 ANQGSEA. CDR3 amino acids: CSVGQGPTNEKLFF. The CDR3 DNA reads TGCAGCGTGGGACAGGGACCAACTAATGAAAAACTGTTTTTT.

The chain links TRBV5-4 to TRBJ1-1; tentative D call: TRBD1 (6 bases). Germline assignment: CDR1 SGHNT and CDR2 YYREEE (reference sequence). Trimming removed 4 bases at V and 1 base at J, with 17 bases between. This CDR3 is 16 amino acids long. The CDR3 sequence is CASSRQGQLWNTEAFF. In DNA, the CDR3 is TGTGCCAGCAGCAGGCAGGGGCAATTGTGGAACACTGAAGCTTTCTTT. The whole variable domain, filled in from reference TRBV5-4 and TRBJ1-1, reads ETGVTQSPTHLIKTRGQQVTLRCSSQSGHNTVSWYQQALGQGPQFIFQYYREEENGRGNFPPRFSGLQFPNYSSELNVNALELDDSALYLCASSRQGQLWNTEAFFGQGTRLTVV.

The J gene is TRBJ1-2, the V gene TRBV29-1; D not resolved. The ends were cut back, 0 bases at V and 7 bases at J, with 12 bases in the middle. The CDR3 spans 13 residues. Germline V gives CDR1 SQVTM, CDR2 ANQGSEA. CDR3 nucleotide sequence: TGCAGCGTTGAAGAAGGCGAGAAGGGTGGCTACACCTTC. It is translated as CSVEEGEKGGYTF.

J is TRBJ2-1 and V is TRBV6-5; TRBD1 matches 8 bases. Germline V gene lookup returns CDR1 MNHEY and CDR2 SVGAGI. The CDR3 runs to 12 residues. V gave up 5 bases and J gave up 7 bases; unmatched junction bases: 1. The chain's CDR3 is CASSRQGNEQFF. The CDR3 DNA reads TGTGCCAGCAGTCGACAGGGGAATGAGCAGTTCTTC.

This rearrangement joins TRBV28 to TRBJ1-2; 7 nucleotides align to TRBD1. The CDR3 is 14 amino acids. The V segment lost 7 bases and the J segment 5 bases; nucleotides outside the gene matches: 10. Germline-derived CDR1 and CDR2 are MDHEN and SYDVKM. The DNA for the CDR3 is TGTGCCAGCAAAGCAGGGGGGCCAATTTATGGCTACACCTTC. Translation gives CASKAGGPIYGYTF.

This clonotype has more than one count but fewer than ten. The rearrangement joins TRBV7-2 to TRBJ2-7; possibly TRBD1 for D (5 bases). The CDR3 totals 15 residues. Germline assignment: CDR1 SGHTA and CDR2 FQGNSA. Trimming took 5 bases from V and 0 from J, leaving 14 bases between them. CDR3 sequence reads: CASSHRRISSYEQYF. CDR3 DNA: TGTGCCAGCAGCCACAGGCGAATTAGCTCCTACGAGCAGTACTTC.

V gene TRBV18 combines with J gene TRBJ2-1; D remains unclear. This CDR3 has 14 amino acids. CDR1 KGHSH and CDR2 LQKENI come from the germline V gene. V dropped 3 bases and J dropped 3 bases, with 9 bases sitting between them. This chain's CDR3 is CASSPPTVYNEQFF. The CDR3 DNA reads TGTGCCAGCTCACCGCCAACGGTCTACAATGAGCAGTTCTTC. The whole variable domain, filled in from reference TRBV18 and TRBJ2-1, reads NAGVMQNPRHLVRRRGQEARLRCSPMKGHSHVYWYRQLPEEGLKFMVYLQKENIIDESGMPKERFSAEFPKEGPSILRIQQVVRGDSAAYFCASSPPTVYNEQFFGPGTRLTVL.

This chain links TRBV11-2 with TRBJ1-1, with TRBD1 matching over 7 bases. Per the germline V gene, CDR1 is SGHAT and CDR2 is FQNNGV. The CDR3 totals 16 residues. Trimming at V came to 3 bases and at J to 2 bases, leaving 9 bases not matched to a gene. Here the CDR3 reads CASSFAPGGRNTEAFF. DNA of the CDR3: TGTGCCAGCAGCTTTGCACCAGGGGGTCGTAACACTGAAGCTTTCTTT.

The chain recombines TRBV6-5 with TRBJ2-3, with D perhaps assigned TRBD1 or TRBD2 (5 bases each). CDR3 size: 14 residues. V dropped 5 bases and J dropped 4 bases, with 13 bases sitting between them. CDR1 is MNHEY, CDR2 SVGAGI, per germline. This CDR3 is CASSQPRDPDTQYF. Here the CDR3 DNA reads TGTGCCAGCAGTCAGCCACGGGACCCAGATACGCAGTATTTT.

This clonotype was recorded once. V usage is TRBV9 and J usage is TRBJ2-5, with D perhaps TRBD2 (6 bases). Per the germline V gene, CDR1 is SGDLS and CDR2 is YYNGEE. CDR3 length: 16 residues. V lost 0 bases and J lost 5, with 17 bases in between. The CDR3 DNA follows: TGTGCCAGCAGCGTAGTTGCGGGGCTAGTTGGCGAGACCCAGTACTTC. It translates to CASSVVAGLVGETQYF.

The chain has TRBV27 and TRBJ1-5, with TRBD1 identical over 11 bases. The CDR3 spans 15 residues. Germline CDR1 MNHEY, CDR2 SMNVEV (reference sequence). V trimming: 6 bases; J trimming: 4 bases; junction bases outside the gene matches: 5. This CDR3 is CASSRTGGSNQPQHF. In nucleotides, the CDR3 is TGTGCCAGCAGCCGGACAGGGGGCAGTAATCAGCCCCAGCATTTT.

CDR3 bases: TGTGCCAGCAGCTCCCCCGGATGGTCAGATACGCAGTATTTT. Protein product: CASSSPGWSDTQYF. The chain employs TRBV7-9 and TRBJ2-3; D uncertain. The V gene lost 4 bases and the J gene lost 4 bases, with 12 bases spanning the gap. CDR3 length: 14 amino acids. Germline-derived CDR1 and CDR2 are SEHNR and FQNEAQ (reference sequence). The full variable domain, its missing parts supplied by reference TRBV7-9 and TRBJ2-3, is DTGVSQNPRHKITKRGQNVTFRCDPISEHNRLYWYRQTLGQGPEFLTYFQNEAQLEKSRLLSDRFSAERPKGSFSTLEIQRTEQGDSAMYLCASSSPGWSDTQYFGPGTRLTVL.

This chain connects TRBV20-1 to TRBJ2-1; D possibly corresponds to TRBD2 (6 bases). Looked up from germline, CDR1 is DFQATT and CDR2 is SNEGSKA (reference sequence). The CDR3 has 18 amino acids. Deletions cut 6 bases from V and 0 bases from J, with 24 bases between. In DNA, the CDR3 is TGCAGTGCGCCCCCCGGGACTCCTCGAAAGAGCTCCTACAATGAGCAGTTCTTC. Translated: CSAPPGTPRKSSYNEQFF.

This clonotype was seen just once. The rearrangement uses TRBV7-9 and TRBJ1-1; D not resolved. V was shortened by 5 bases and J by 0 bases, with 10 bases between the two germline ends. Germline CDR1 is SEHNR and CDR2 is FQNEAQ (reference sequence). The CDR3 loop spans 14 amino acids. CDR3 protein: CASSPPLVNTEAFF. The CDR3 region has the DNA TGTGCCAGCAGCCCCCCTCTTGTGAACACTGAAGCTTTCTTT. The whole variable domain, remainder taken from reference TRBV7-9 and TRBJ1-1, is DTGVSQNPRHKITKRGQNVTFRCDPISEHNRLYWYRQTLGQGPEFLTYFQNEAQLEKSRLLSDRFSAERPKGSFSTLEIQRTEQGDSAMYLCASSPPLVNTEAFFGQGTRLTVV.

The chain carries TRBV3-1 and TRBJ2-1, with 12 nucleotides matching TRBD2. This CDR3 comprises 15 residues. V lost 4 bases, J lost 8 bases, and 6 bases stayed unmatched. Germline lookup yields CDR1 LGHDT and CDR2 YNNKEL (reference sequence). CDR3 sequence (DNA): TGTGCCAGCAGCCGTGGGCTAGCGGGAGGGTATGAGCAGTTCTTC. Translating gives CASSRGLAGGYEQFF.

The chain has TRBV5-6 and TRBJ2-5; possible D gene TRBD1, 5 bases. Germline V gives CDR1 SGHDT, CDR2 YYEEEE. CDR3 length equals 16 residues. V gave up 0 bases and J gave up 1 base, with 13 bases separating them. DNA for the CDR3: TGTGCCAGCAGCTTGGAATTTGACAGATCCCAAGAGACCCAGTACTTC. Protein: CASSLEFDRSQETQYF.

V is TRBV29-1 and J is TRBJ2-7; a weak D match, TRBD2 (6 bases). V was shortened by 4 bases and J by 4 bases, with 14 bases between the two germline ends. Germline V gene lookup returns CDR1 SQVTM and CDR2 ANQGSEA. The CDR3 loop spans 13 amino acids. The CDR3 DNA reads TGCAGCGTTGGGGGCATCGGACTATACGAGCAGTACTTC. Protein: CSVGGIGLYEQYF.

This rearrangement joins TRBV5-1 to TRBJ1-1; perhaps TRBD1 as D (6 bases). Germline V gene lookup returns CDR1 SGHRS and CDR2 YFSETQ. The CDR3 spans 14 residues. Trimming removed 1 base at V and 4 bases at J, with 11 bases between. The CDR3 DNA reads TGCGCCAGCAGCTTGAGGGAAGGGGGCACTGAAGCTTTCTTT. Protein sequence: CASSLREGGTEAFF.

DNA for the CDR3: TGTGCCAGCACCCCCTCCAGGGAGTGGGCTGAAAAACTGTTTTTT. This gives the protein CASTPSREWAEKLFF. The rearrangement links TRBV11-2 to TRBJ1-4, with D possibly TRBD1 on 5 matching bases. CDR1 is SGHAT, CDR2 FQNNGV, per germline. V lost 7 bases, J lost 7 bases, and 19 bases lay in between. CDR3 size: 15 residues.

The chain is built from TRBV4-3 and TRBJ2-3; possible D gene TRBD2, 5 bases. Between the trimmed V and J ends, which lost 3 bases and 2 bases, there was a span of 18 bases. Germline values: CDR1 LGHNA, CDR2 YSLEER. The CDR3 runs to 17 residues. For the CDR3, the DNA is TGCGCCAGCAGCCAGGCGCGGATGGACGGGGACACAGATACGCAGTATTTT. Protein: CASSQARMDGDTDTQYF.

This chain uses TRBV20-1 with TRBJ2-7; D is perhaps TRBD1 (7 bases). CDR3 length: 13 amino acids. The germline V and J ends were trimmed by 6 bases and 6 bases, with 18 bases remaining between them. Germline V gene lookup returns CDR1 DFQATT and CDR2 SNEGSKA (reference sequence). DNA of the CDR3: TGCAGTGCCCCGCGACCAGGGGGGTCCGAGCAGTACTTC. Amino acid sequence: CSAPRPGGSEQYF.

J is TRBJ2-7 and V is TRBV7-9; TRBD2 agrees at 9 bases. This CDR3 has 15 residues. J was trimmed by 5 bases and V by 1 base; bases with no gene match: 6. Germline-derived CDR1 and CDR2 are SEHNR and FQNEAQ (reference sequence). CDR3 amino acids: CASSLGAGGVHEQYF. The CDR3 bases are TGTGCCAGCAGCTTAGGAGCGGGAGGAGTCCACGAGCAGTACTTC.